Presented here are 25 T cell receptor beta chains from one specimen sequenced in a study of beta chain features in type 1 diabetes. Expressed TCRB transcripts were sequenced, since all the RNA that had been isolated was reverse transcribed. Only in-frame clones appear in the TCRdb table, and some are missing; sequencing was by immunoSEQ multiplex PCR. The table records over 300,000 clones, 6.5% to 10% of them present only once. The specimen was central memory CD4+ T cells from blood. The receptors were gathered from a woman under 30 in good health.

This clone was counted only a few times. The chain employs TRBV7-6 and TRBJ2-7, with 11 bases identical to TRBD1. The CDR3 loop spans 17 amino acids. Per the germline V gene, CDR1 is SGHVS and CDR2 is FNYEAQ. Trimming at V came to 5 bases and at J to 3 bases, leaving 12 bases not matched to a gene. The CDR3 DNA is TGTGCCAGCAGCCCGCGGACAGGGGGCCTTTCTATCTACGAGCAGTACTTC. Protein: CASSPRTGGLSIYEQYF.

This clone was found a few times. This chain joins TRBV9 and TRBJ2-1, with D perhaps matching TRBD1 (5 bases). Trimming took off 3 bases at V and 2 bases at J, with 12 bases between the two ends. The V gene's germline CDR1 is SGDLS and CDR2 YYNGEE. CDR3 length equals 15 residues. This CDR3 reads CASSGGALAYNEQFF. The CDR3 nucleotides read TGTGCCAGCAGCGGTGGGGCGCTAGCCTACAATGAGCAGTTCTTC.

The CDR3 DNA sequence: TGTGCCAGCAGTTACGACAGACATGGCTACACCTTC. This codes for CASSYDRHGYTF. V and J are TRBV6-5 and TRBJ1-2; weak D call: TRBD1 (5 bases). The V end was cut by 2 bases, the J end by 6 bases, with 7 bases between. CDR1 is MNHEY, CDR2 SVGAGI, per germline. CDR3 size: 12 residues.

The chain couples TRBV7-8 to TRBJ2-7; D is ambiguous. Looked up from germline, CDR1 is SGHVS and CDR2 is FQNEAQ. This CDR3 contains 15 residues. Trimming pared 1 base from V and 0 bases from J, leaving 10 bases between. The CDR3 reads CASSLVVGASYEQYF. CDR3 sequence (DNA): TGTGCCAGCAGCTTAGTGGTCGGTGCCTCCTACGAGCAGTACTTC.

The V call is TRBV6-5, the J call TRBJ2-2; 7 bases match TRBD1. Germline V gene data show CDR1 as MNHEY and CDR2 as SVGAGI. CDR3 length equals 16 residues. Losses at the gene ends were 2 bases for V and 2 bases for J; bases not matched to a gene: 5. CDR3 nucleotides: TGTGCCAGCAGTTACGAGACAGGGCCCAACACCGGGGAGCTGTTTTTT. This sequence encodes CASSYETGPNTGELFF.

This clone has just a few counts. The V and J genes are TRBV5-4 and TRBJ2-1, with 8 bases aligning to TRBD1. The ends lost 3 bases at V and 5 bases at J; junction bases unmatched: 10. Per germline, CDR1 SGHNT and CDR2 YYREEE (reference sequence). There are 16 residues in the CDR3. The CDR3: CASSSNKRTGNNEQFF. The CDR3 DNA reads as TGTGCCAGCAGCTCGAATAAAAGGACAGGGAACAATGAGCAGTTCTTC.

The chain couples TRBV6-1 to TRBJ2-1; TRBD2 agrees at 8 bases. CDR1 is MNHNS and CDR2 is SASEGT in the germline V gene. The CDR3 has 15 residues. The ends lost 6 bases at V and 7 bases at J; junction bases unmatched: 11. The CDR3 sequence: CASRVTGGGGNEQFF. The CDR3 bases are TGTGCCAGCAGAGTAACGGGAGGGGGTGGAAATGAGCAGTTCTTC.

The genes are TRBV29-1 and TRBJ1-5; D perhaps matches TRBD1 (5 bases). This CDR3 comprises 12 residues. In germline, CDR1 is SQVTM, CDR2 ANQGSEA. V dropped 4 bases and J dropped 4 bases, with 8 bases sitting between them. The CDR3 DNA sequence: TGCAGCGTTGGACAGCTTAATCAGCCCCAGCATTTT. Its translation: CSVGQLNQPQHF.

V is TRBV7-2 and J is TRBJ2-1; 13 bases map to TRBD2. Per the germline V gene, CDR1 is SGHTA and CDR2 is FQGNSA. This CDR3 is 19 amino acids long. Unmatched junction bases numbered 17, after V lost 5 bases and J lost 7 bases. The CDR3 DNA reads TGTGCCAGCAGCCCCCAGGGGAATGGACTAGCGGGAGCCAGGAATGAGCAGTTCTTC. It encodes CASSPQGNGLAGARNEQFF.

The CDR3 loop reads CSVDRTSGILGETQYF. The CDR3 DNA reads TGCAGCGTTGACCGGACTAGCGGGATCTTGGGGGAGACCCAGTACTTC. The chain is built from TRBV29-1 and TRBJ2-5; the match to TRBD2 covers 12 bases. CDR3 size: 16 residues. The V segment lost 3 bases and the J segment 5 bases; nucleotides outside the gene matches: 10. The germline CDR1 and CDR2 sequences are SQVTM and ANQGSEA.

This clone was counted between two and nine times. The chain is built from TRBV9 and TRBJ2-3; D may be TRBD2 (6 bases). V was clipped by 0 bases and J by 8 bases, with 16 bases between them. The CDR3 consists of 15 residues. The germline gives CDR1 SGDLS, CDR2 YYNGEE. The CDR3 DNA follows: TGTGCCAGCAGCGTAGAGGGTAGCGGCTGGGGTACGCAGTATTTT. Residues: CASSVEGSGWGTQYF.

The chain couples TRBV21-1 to TRBJ2-7; TRBD2, the table's D call, lacks a check against the DNA. TRBV21-1 is given as a pseudogene. The CDR3 covers 14 residues. The CDR3 region is CASRVTGSEYEQYF. DNA of the CDR3: TGTGCCAGCAGAGTGACCGGGTCGGAATACGAGCAGTACTTC.

This clone was observed a few times. The V gene is TRBV5-6, the J gene TRBJ2-7; D may correspond to TRBD1 or TRBD2 (6 bases each). The V gene's germline CDR1 is SGHDT and CDR2 YYEEEE. This CDR3 has 14 residues. V was shortened by 4 bases and J by 2 bases, with 13 bases between the two germline ends. CDR3 nucleotide sequence: TGTGCCAGCAGCGTAGGCGGGACAACCTACGAGCAGTACTTC. Protein product: CASSVGGTTYEQYF.

The chain uses TRBV4-1 and TRBJ2-4, with 10 nucleotides matching TRBD2. The CDR3 runs 18 residues. The germline gives CDR1 MGHRA, CDR2 YSYEKL. V dropped 1 base and J dropped 1; count of bases not matched to a gene: 7. The CDR3 region is CASSQGALAGVAKNIQYF. The CDR3 DNA follows: TGCGCCAGCAGCCAAGGAGCCCTAGCGGGAGTCGCCAAAAACATTCAGTACTTC.

The CDR3 DNA reads as TGTGCCAGCAGTTCCGGGACTAGCGGGAGGCTCAATGAGCAGTTCTTC. Translation gives CASSSGTSGRLNEQFF. This sequence joins TRBV28 and TRBJ2-1; 15 nucleotides match TRBD2. V lost 4 bases and J lost 6; bases outside the gene matches: 4. CDR3 length: 16 amino acids. The germline V gene has CDR1 MDHEN and CDR2 SYDVKM. Based on the CDR3 plus reference TRBV28 and TRBJ2-1, the full variable domain is DVKVTQSSRYLVKRTGEKVFLECVQDMDHENMFWYRQDPGLGLRLIYFSYDVKMKEKGDIPEGYSVSREKKERFSLILESASTNQTSMYLCASSSGTSGRLNEQFFGPGTRLTVL.

This clone was seen at least ten times. The V call is TRBV28, the J call TRBJ2-7, with 9 positions matching TRBD1. The germline V gene encodes CDR1 MDHEN and CDR2 SYDVKM. Trimming took 5 bases from V and 5 from J; bases not matched to a gene: 10. The CDR3 totals 15 residues. CDR3 sequence: CASSLGGQGFDEQYF. DNA of the CDR3: TGTGCCAGCAGTCTAGGGGGACAGGGATTCGACGAGCAGTACTTC.

This clone was detected many times. Other nucleotide sequences from this sample produce the same CDR3. The chain employs TRBV7-9 and TRBJ2-7; D is perhaps TRBD2 (6 bases). Germline V CDR1 and CDR2: SEHNR, FQNEAQ (reference sequence). The CDR3 consists of 14 residues. V was cut by 1 base and J by 2 bases, with 9 bases left in between. CDR3 loop: CASSLGREPYEQYF. CDR3 coding DNA: TGTGCCAGCAGCTTAGGGCGGGAACCCTACGAGCAGTACTTC.

The gene calls are TRBV6-6 and TRBJ2-3; a possible D gene is TRBD2 (6 bases). From germline, CDR1 is MNHNY and CDR2 SVGAGI (reference sequence). The CDR3 is 15 amino acids. The germline V and J ends were trimmed by 2 bases and 4 bases, with 13 bases remaining between them. The CDR3 DNA sequence: TGTGCCAGCAGTTACGATGGCGGGGCCCCAGATACGCAGTATTTT. Its translation is CASSYDGGAPDTQYF.

The CDR3 loop is CASSLVNGRGTKNIQYF. For the CDR3, the DNA is TGTGCCAGCAGTTTAGTAAACGGGAGAGGTACCAAAAACATTCAGTACTTC. The chain joins TRBV28 to TRBJ2-4; D might be TRBD2 (6 bases). CDR1 and CDR2 (germline): MDHEN, SYDVKM. Trimming removed 2 bases from V and 2 bases from J, with 16 bases in between. The CDR3 runs 17 residues.

This clone was observed many times. This chain links TRBV9 with TRBJ2-1, with TRBD1 matching 9 bases. The junction had 4 bases not matched to a gene; V was cut back by 0 bases and J by 9 bases. Looked up from germline, CDR1 is SGDLS and CDR2 is YYNGEE. The CDR3 consists of 14 residues. CDR3 amino acids: CASSVEGQGLEQFF. CDR3 bases: TGTGCCAGCAGCGTAGAGGGACAGGGCCTTGAGCAGTTCTTC.

The sample holds a few counts of this clone. The chain has TRBV7-2 and TRBJ2-5; TRBD2 matches at 7 bases. Looked up from germline, CDR1 is SGHTA and CDR2 is FQGNSA. V gave up 7 bases and J gave up 0 bases; unmatched junction bases: 2. The CDR3 is made up of 13 amino acids. CDR3 protein: CASTLADQETQYF. The CDR3 DNA reads TGTGCCAGCACCCTAGCGGACCAAGAGACCCAGTACTTC.

The CDR3 DNA sequence: TGTGCCAGCTTCCGGGACAGGGGGAACTATGGCTACACCTTC. As protein: CASFRDRGNYGYTF. V gene TRBV28 combines with J gene TRBJ1-2; 11 nucleotides align to TRBD1. J gave up 2 bases and V 8 bases, and 4 bases lay outside the gene matches. CDR3 length: 14 amino acids. Germline lookup yields CDR1 MDHEN and CDR2 SYDVKM.

This clone was detected a few times. The rearrangement links TRBV5-1 to TRBJ2-2; D could derive from TRBD1 or TRBD2 (5 bases each). Germline V gene sequence: CDR1 SGHRS, CDR2 YFSETQ. V was trimmed by 4 bases and J by 7 bases, leaving 14 bases between them. The CDR3 has 14 amino acids. The chain's CDR3 is CASSLGASYGELFF. The CDR3 coding sequence is TGCGCCAGCAGCCTCGGGGCCAGCTACGGGGAGCTGTTTTTT.

With respect to this clone: This specimen includes other DNA sequences encoding the same CDR3. The chain couples TRBV2 to TRBJ1-5; possibly TRBD1 for D (5 bases). V was clipped by 8 bases and J by 3 bases, with 8 bases between them. This CDR3 contains 12 residues. Germline loops: CDR1 SNHLY, CDR2 FYNNEI. Here the CDR3 DNA reads TGTGCCAGCCGGGGGGACAATCAGCCCCAGCATTTT. It codes for CASRGDNQPQHF.

The CDR3 DNA sequence: TGTGCCATTGCCGGGGGAACGGGAGATACGCAGTATTTT. Its protein product is CAIAGGTGDTQYF. V usage is TRBV10-3 and J usage is TRBJ2-3, with D tentatively TRBD2 (6 bases). Trimming took 9 bases from V and 5 from J, leaving 15 bases between them. CDR1 and CDR2 (germline): ENHRY, SYGVKD. The CDR3 has 13 amino acids.